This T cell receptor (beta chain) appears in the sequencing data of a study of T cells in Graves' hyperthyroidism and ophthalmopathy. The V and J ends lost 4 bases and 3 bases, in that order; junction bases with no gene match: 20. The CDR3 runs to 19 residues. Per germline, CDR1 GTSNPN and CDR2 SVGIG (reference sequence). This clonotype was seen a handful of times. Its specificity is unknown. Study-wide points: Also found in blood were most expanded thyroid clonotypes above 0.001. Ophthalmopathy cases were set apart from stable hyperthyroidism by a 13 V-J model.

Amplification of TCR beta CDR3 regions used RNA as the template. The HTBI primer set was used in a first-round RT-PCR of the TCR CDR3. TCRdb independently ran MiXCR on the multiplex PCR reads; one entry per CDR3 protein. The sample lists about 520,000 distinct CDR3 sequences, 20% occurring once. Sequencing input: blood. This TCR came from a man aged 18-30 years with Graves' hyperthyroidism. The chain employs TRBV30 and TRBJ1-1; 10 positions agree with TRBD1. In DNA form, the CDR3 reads TGTGCCTGGATTCCCCGAGACAGGGGGCTGTCCCAATTGTACACTGAAGCTTTCTTT. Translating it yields CAWIPRDRGLSQLYTEAFF.